This T cell receptor (beta chain) is from a study of control samples from healthy donors and cancer patients. Profiling relied on immunoSEQ multiplex PCR, and the TCRdb table lists in-frame clones only, not all of them. The sample gives approximately 140,000 clones, about 90% of which show up once; over 6% is in the top ten. Between the trimmed V and J ends, which lost 2 bases and 4 bases, there was a span of 18 bases. CDR1 is MNHNS and CDR2 is SASEGT in the germline V gene. The CDR3 runs to 17 residues. The source material was blood. This TCR was recovered from a man between 18 and 29 years old in good health. The chain uses TRBV6-1 and TRBJ1-5, with D uncertain. CDR3 nucleotides: TGTGCCAGCAGTGAAATGGGCCGAGGGTTTGGGAATCAGCCCCAGCATTTT. It codes for CASSEMGRGFGNQPQHF.